The 19 T cell receptor beta chains below all came from one sample that was sequenced in a study of T cells in Graves' hyperthyroidism and ophthalmopathy. TCR beta CDR3 region amplification was performed from RNA transcripts. TCR CDR3 underwent first-round RT-PCR with the HTBI primer set. TCRdb re-derived calls from the multiplex PCR reads in MiXCR, one entry per CDR3 protein. Altogether 600,000 or so distinct CDR3 sequences are present, 15% to 20% being singletons, with the ten largest covering approximately 3.8%. What was sequenced was blood. The receptors here all came from a woman aged 25 to 39 with Graves' hyperthyroidism.

This clonotype was recorded at least ten times. The chain is built from TRBV6-1 and TRBJ2-2; 7 bases map to TRBD1. V lost 6 bases, J lost 7 bases, and 11 bases stayed unmatched. The CDR3 runs to 15 residues. Germline CDR1 reads MNHNS; CDR2 reads SASEGT. Here the CDR3 DNA reads TGTGCCAGCAGGCTGACAGGGAAAGTGAGCGGGGAGCTGTTTTTT. It codes for CASRLTGKVSGELFF.

This clonotype appeared many times. This chain connects TRBV28 to TRBJ1-1; 7 bases are shared with TRBD1. This CDR3 region has 16 residues. With V trimmed by 4 bases and J by 1 base, 9 bases remained unmatched. Per germline, CDR1 MDHEN and CDR2 SYDVKM. In nucleotides, the CDR3 is TGTGCCAGCAGTTCGAGACAGGGTATAAGGAACACTGAAGCTTTCTTT. Encoded protein: CASSSRQGIRNTEAFF.

The V and J genes are TRBV15 and TRBJ2-7; possibly TRBD2 for D (6 bases). The CDR3 is 16 amino acids. Germline loops: CDR1 LNHNV, CDR2 YYDKDF (reference sequence). Trimming stripped 3 bases from V and 3 bases from J, with 18 bases between. CDR3 sequence: CATSSVASVHYYEQYF. As DNA, the CDR3 is TGTGCCACCAGCAGCGTTGCTAGCGTACATTACTACGAGCAGTACTTC.

The rearrangement links TRBV10-2 to TRBJ2-2; TRBD2 matches 7 bases. The V segment lost 0 bases and the J segment 4 bases; nucleotides outside the gene matches: 8. Per the germline V gene, CDR1 is WSHSY and CDR2 is SAAADI. The CDR3 length is 17 residues. DNA of the CDR3: TGCGCCAGCAGTGAGTCTGAAGTACTAGCGAGCACCGGGGAGCTGTTTTTT. Its translation is CASSESEVLASTGELFF.

This clonotype occurred many times. V gene TRBV6-1 combines with J gene TRBJ2-7, with no clear D. The length of the CDR3 is 12 residues. Trimming left V 8 bases short and J 0 bases short, with 8 bases between. Germline lookup yields CDR1 MNHNS and CDR2 SASEGT. CDR3 DNA sequence: TGTGCCAGCTACGGCAGCTCCTACGAGCAGTACTTC. Amino acid sequence: CASYGSSYEQYF.

About this clonotype itself: Just one base apart from a much larger clone, this may be a read error. The V gene is TRBV20-1, the J gene TRBJ2-7; 12 bases are shared with TRBD2. The CDR3 runs to 14 residues. The germline gives CDR1 DFQATT, CDR2 SNEGSKA (reference sequence). V shed 5 bases and J 7 bases; nucleotides not matched to a gene: 9. The CDR3 reads CSALLAGGRGEQYF. CDR3 nucleotide sequence: TGCAGTGCTCTCCTAGCGGGAGGGAGGGGGGAGCAGTACTTC.

The chain recombines TRBV12-3 or TRBV12-4 with TRBJ2-5; D possibly corresponds to TRBD2 (5 bases). This CDR3 is 14 amino acids long. V dropped 6 bases and J dropped 1 base, with 12 bases sitting between them. The CDR3 loop is CASRRGSSQETQYF. CDR3 nucleotide sequence: TGTGCCAGCAGACGCGGGTCGAGCCAAGAGACCCAGTACTTC.

The genes are TRBV10-3 and TRBJ2-7; D is uncertain. The CDR3 runs to 15 residues. CDR1 is ENHRY and CDR2 is SYGVKD in the germline V gene. Trimming removed 4 bases from V and 5 bases from J, with 18 bases in between. This chain's CDR3 is CAISGSGGNRHEQYF. The CDR3 nucleotides read TGTGCCATCAGTGGGTCCGGTGGGAACCGCCACGAGCAGTACTTC.

This clonotype was detected many times. The V gene is TRBV20-1, the J gene TRBJ1-5; the match to TRBD1 covers 7 bases. The CDR3 consists of 16 residues. The germline V gene encodes CDR1 DFQATT and CDR2 SNEGSKA (reference sequence). With 6 bases clipped from V and 0 bases from J, the junction kept 11 bases outside the gene matches. The CDR3 region is CSAKDRTLYSNQPQHF. Written as DNA, the CDR3 is TGCAGTGCCAAGGACAGGACCCTTTATAGCAATCAGCCCCAGCATTTT.

This clonotype was observed a few times. The V gene is TRBV27, the J gene TRBJ2-5; D is undetermined. This CDR3 has 15 amino acids. Trimming pared 8 bases from V and 2 bases from J, leaving 18 bases between. Germline-derived CDR1 and CDR2 are MNHEY and SMNVEV (reference sequence). CDR3 sequence: CASVPVGRPQETQYF. CDR3 bases: TGTGCCAGCGTACCAGTCGGCAGGCCACAAGAGACCCAGTACTTC.

This clonotype was seen many times. The rearrangement links TRBV5-1 to TRBJ1-1, with D possibly being TRBD1 (5 bases). Germline CDR1 SGHRS, CDR2 YFSETQ. The CDR3 is 17 residues long. The V end was cut by 4 bases, the J end by 2 bases, with 21 bases between. DNA for the CDR3: TGCGCCAGCAGCCCCGATGGGCCTAGAACAGGAAACACTGAAGCTTTCTTT. It encodes CASSPDGPRTGNTEAFF.

V usage is TRBV29-1 and J usage is TRBJ1-5; TRBD1 agrees at 7 bases. The CDR3 consists of 13 residues. Germline CDR1 SQVTM, CDR2 ANQGSEA. V shed 6 bases, J shed 3 bases, and the junction held 5 bases outside the gene matches. Here the CDR3 DNA reads TGCAGCGTGGGGGACAGCGCCAATCAGCCCCAGCATTTT. It encodes CSVGDSANQPQHF.

The sample holds many counts of this clonotype. CDR3 coding DNA: TGTGCCAGCAGCCGAGCGGCAGGGAGGGGAGAGACCCAGTACTTC. It codes for CASSRAAGRGETQYF. This chain joins TRBV2 and TRBJ2-5; TRBD2 aligns across 7 bases. The germline V gene has CDR1 SNHLY and CDR2 FYNNEI. V was pared by 6 bases and J by 4 bases, with 11 bases of the junction left unmatched. CDR3 length equals 15 residues.

The chain has TRBV6-5 and TRBJ2-7; TRBD2 matches at 8 bases. The CDR3 is made up of 16 amino acids. V shed 0 bases, J shed 6 bases, and the junction held 10 bases outside the gene matches. Germline CDR1 MNHEY, CDR2 SVGAGI. CDR3 nucleotides: TGTGCCAGCAGTTACTCAGATAGCGGGATCCGATCCGAGCAGTACTTC. It is translated as CASSYSDSGIRSEQYF.

This clonotype has ten or more counts. The chain is built from TRBV5-1 and TRBJ2-2, with 10 bases lining up with TRBD1. The length of the CDR3 is 15 residues. Per the germline V gene, CDR1 is SGHRS and CDR2 is YFSETQ. The ends lost 4 bases at V and 3 bases at J; junction bases unmatched: 3. CDR3 sequence reads: CASSGGTGDTGELFF. CDR3 coding DNA: TGCGCCAGCAGCGGAGGGACAGGGGACACCGGGGAGCTGTTTTTT.

This rearrangement joins TRBV20-1 to TRBJ1-5, with 12 nucleotides matching TRBD1. The germline CDR1 and CDR2 sequences are DFQATT and SNEGSKA (reference sequence). The CDR3 consists of 16 residues. The trim removed 2 bases at V and 6 bases at J, leaving 8 bases unmatched. CDR3 nucleotides: TGCAGTGCTAGACAACCGGGACAGGGGGCTCGTCAGCCCCAGCATTTT. This codes for CSARQPGQGARQPQHF.

This clonotype was picked up one time. This may stem from a read error, because a much larger clone lies one nucleotide away. The chain uses TRBV5-1 and TRBJ2-2; D is perhaps TRBD2 (6 bases). Germline CDR1 is SGHRS and CDR2 is YFSETQ. V dropped 4 bases and J dropped 7 bases, with 14 bases sitting between them. CDR3 length equals 14 residues. The CDR3 loop is CASSLVSGLGELFF. CDR3 coding DNA: TGCGCCAGCAGCCTCGTAAGCGGGCTCGGGGAGCTGTTTTTT.

The sample holds many counts of this clonotype. The rearrangement links TRBV10-3 to TRBJ2-3; tentative D call: TRBD1 (6 bases). The CDR3 loop spans 17 amino acids. CDR1 ENHRY and CDR2 SYGVKD come from the germline V gene. The V end was cut by 4 bases, the J end by 4 bases, with 21 bases between. For the CDR3, the DNA is TGTGCCATCAGTGGATCCGGGACATCCAAGGAATCAGATACGCAGTATTTT. As protein: CAISGSGTSKESDTQYF.

There are many counts of this clonotype. This chain links TRBV7-2 with TRBJ2-7; no firm D call. V lost 5 bases and J lost 2, with 13 bases in between. CDR3 length equals 14 residues. Germline CDR1 and CDR2: SGHTA and FQGNSA. The DNA for the CDR3 is TGTGCCAGCAGCAATTATCTCGGTCCCTACGAGCAGTACTTC. Residues: CASSNYLGPYEQYF.